Following are 21 T cell receptor beta chains from one sample sequenced in a study of response to subunit inactivated influenza vaccine. TCRdb independently ran MiXCR on the RT-PCR reads; one entry per CDR3 protein. The table shows about half a million distinct CDR3 sequences, with around 8% occurring only once. Sequencing was performed on PBMCs from blood, taken less than 30 months after vaccination. The receptors come from a man aged 50 to 69 who received an inactivated influenza vaccine.

This rearrangement joins TRBV20-1 to TRBJ2-1; D gene uncertain. The germline V gene encodes CDR1 DFQATT and CDR2 SNEGSKA (reference sequence). This CDR3 is 10 amino acids long. Trimming removed 4 bases at V and 9 bases at J, with 7 bases between. For the CDR3, the DNA is TGCAGTGCTAAATATGGTGAGCAGTTCTTC. It translates to CSAKYGEQFF.

This clonotype was counted between two and nine times. V gene TRBV20-1 combines with J gene TRBJ2-1, with 8 nucleotides matching TRBD2. CDR1 and CDR2 from the germline V gene are DFQATT and SNEGSKA (reference sequence). The CDR3 consists of 20 residues. Germline trimming cut 2 bases from V and 6 bases from J; bases unmatched to any gene: 24. The DNA for the CDR3 is TGCAGTGCTAGAACCCCCGGGACTAGTTCCTCCCCCCGAAGCCGCAATGAGCAGTTCTTC. Protein: CSARTPGTSSSPRSRNEQFF.

This clonotype was detected ten times or more. The chain uses TRBV6-5 and TRBJ2-2; either TRBD1 or TRBD2 may supply D (5 bases each). Germline V lookup: CDR1 MNHEY, CDR2 SVGAGI. V lost 4 bases and J lost 5, with 17 bases in between. There are 16 residues in the CDR3. The CDR3 reads CASSWDPDRQTGELFF. Written as DNA, the CDR3 is TGTGCCAGCAGTTGGGACCCGGACCGCCAAACCGGGGAGCTGTTTTTT.

This clonotype has a count of ten or more. The V gene is TRBV6-1, the J gene TRBJ1-1; D unclear. Trimming removed 3 bases from V and 7 bases from J, with 12 bases in between. This CDR3 has 13 residues. Germline V lookup: CDR1 MNHNS, CDR2 SASEGT. The chain's CDR3 is CASSDPGKLEAFF. CDR3 nucleotide sequence: TGTGCCAGCAGTGACCCGGGAAAACTTGAAGCTTTCTTT.

This chain links TRBV6-1 with TRBJ2-7; weak D call: TRBD2 (5 bases). The V gene's germline CDR1 is MNHNS and CDR2 SASEGT. V was shortened by 6 bases and J by 0 bases, with 15 bases between the two germline ends. The CDR3 is made up of 15 amino acids. The CDR3: CASRRSRESSYEQYF. In DNA form, the CDR3 reads TGTGCCAGCAGACGGTCTAGGGAGAGCTCCTACGAGCAGTACTTC.

This rearrangement joins TRBV5-1 to TRBJ2-5; 11 bases map to TRBD2. The ends lost 4 bases at V and 2 bases at J; junction bases unmatched: 10. The CDR3 length is 17 residues. Germline V gives CDR1 SGHRS, CDR2 YFSETQ. The CDR3 DNA reads TGCGCCAGCAGCCCACCGGGACTAGCGGTGACACAAGAGACCCAGTACTTC. Translated, it gives CASSPPGLAVTQETQYF.

This clonotype appeared many times. The rearrangement joins TRBV3-1 to TRBJ1-2; the D is unclear. Germline lookup yields CDR1 LGHDT and CDR2 YNNKEL (reference sequence). V dropped 3 bases and J dropped 5 bases, with 10 bases sitting between them. The CDR3 contains 13 residues. This CDR3 is CASSHKARYGYTF. In DNA, the CDR3 is TGTGCCAGCAGCCACAAGGCCCGGTATGGCTACACCTTC.

A note on this clonotype: The junction differs from germline at one of its ends, possibly a read error. The rearrangement links TRBV28 to TRBJ2-3; D unclear. Germline lookup yields CDR1 MDHEN and CDR2 SYDVKM. The CDR3 has 12 amino acids. In nucleotides, the CDR3 is TGTACCAGCAGTGAAAGCACAGATACGCAGTATTTT. Residues: CTSSESTDTQYF.

The chain's CDR3 is CASSGGTSGSNEQFF. CDR3 bases: TGTGCCAGCAGTGGGGGGACTAGCGGGAGCAATGAGCAGTTCTTC. This chain uses TRBV27 with TRBJ2-1; the match to TRBD2 covers 14 bases. The CDR3 consists of 15 residues. J was trimmed by 6 bases and V by 5 bases; bases with no gene match: 3. The V gene's germline CDR1 is MNHEY and CDR2 SMNVEV (reference sequence).

The chain combines TRBV5-6 with TRBJ2-1; maybe TRBD1 (5 bases). V lost 1 base and J 7 bases, leaving 12 bases between the germline ends. CDR3 size: 14 residues. Germline V gene lookup returns CDR1 SGHDT and CDR2 YYEEEE. This CDR3 reads CASSLWSGKNEQFF. Here the CDR3 DNA reads TGTGCCAGCAGCTTGTGGTCAGGGAAGAATGAGCAGTTCTTC.

V and J are TRBV4-3 and TRBJ1-2; no clear D gene. V was cut by 0 bases and J by 5 bases, with 7 bases left in between. Germline assignment: CDR1 LGHNA and CDR2 YSLEER. The CDR3 runs to 13 residues. CDR3: CASSQEVGYGYTF. Here the CDR3 DNA reads TGCGCCAGCAGCCAAGAAGTGGGATATGGCTACACCTTC.

The table lists this clonotype with a few counts. The rearrangement links TRBV6-1 to TRBJ2-7; 15 bases align to TRBD2. The V and J ends lost 6 bases and 4 bases, in that order; junction bases with no gene match: 13. Germline lookup yields CDR1 MNHNS and CDR2 SASEGT. The CDR3 extends over 18 amino acids. CDR3 protein: CASRRTSGRAGMGYEQYF. CDR3 nucleotide sequence: TGTGCCAGCAGAAGGACTAGCGGGAGGGCCGGGATGGGTTACGAGCAGTACTTC.

The gene calls are TRBV4-1 and TRBJ2-2; TRBD2 agrees at 7 bases. Trimming cost V 1 base and J 4 bases; bases outside gene matches: 9. CDR1 is MGHRA, CDR2 YSYEKL, per germline. The CDR3 loop spans 17 amino acids. The CDR3 here is CASSQVAGDPITGELFF. DNA for the CDR3: TGCGCCAGCAGCCAAGTTGCGGGGGACCCAATCACCGGGGAGCTGTTTTTT.

V usage is TRBV12-3 or TRBV12-4 and J usage is TRBJ1-2; D possibly corresponds to TRBD1 (5 bases). Trimming removed 6 bases from V and 6 bases from J, with 14 bases in between. The CDR3 has 13 amino acids. For the CDR3, the DNA is TGTGCCAGCAGCCACCTTAGGGGTCATGGCTACACCTTC. Residues: CASSHLRGHGYTF.

This clonotype came up a few times. The chain combines TRBV6-5 with TRBJ2-1, with D possibly matching TRBD1 (5 bases). The CDR3 length is 15 residues. Trimming took off 2 bases at V and 7 bases at J, with 15 bases between the two ends. In germline, CDR1 is MNHEY, CDR2 SVGAGI. Written as DNA, the CDR3 is TGTGCCAGCAGTTACGGGGTCGGAAGGGGAAATGAGCAGTTCTTC. This encodes CASSYGVGRGNEQFF.

This clonotype was observed many times. V usage is TRBV20-1 and J usage is TRBJ2-5, with D perhaps matching TRBD1 (6 bases). Germline V gives CDR1 DFQATT, CDR2 SNEGSKA (reference sequence). V lost 3 bases and J lost 1, with 18 bases in between. This CDR3 contains 16 residues. CDR3 DNA sequence: TGCAGTGCTAGTTTTCCTTTGGACAGAACCCAAGAGACCCAGTACTTC. Protein sequence: CSASFPLDRTQETQYF.

The V call is TRBV6-1, the J call TRBJ2-1; 7 bases map to TRBD1. Germline CDR1 reads MNHNS; CDR2 reads SASEGT. V trimming: 4 bases; J trimming: 0 bases; junction bases outside the gene matches: 6. This CDR3 has 16 residues. The CDR3 region has the DNA TGTGCCAGCAGTGTGAGGGGGCTAAGCTCCTACAATGAGCAGTTCTTC. Its translation is CASSVRGLSSYNEQFF.

This clonotype was detected a few times. The chain combines TRBV28 with TRBJ2-7; 8 nucleotides agree with TRBD1. With 5 bases clipped from V and 7 bases from J, the junction kept 16 bases outside the gene matches. Per germline, CDR1 MDHEN and CDR2 SYDVKM. The CDR3 totals 16 residues. CDR3 protein: CASSRPRDRFRGEQYF. CDR3 DNA sequence: TGTGCCAGCAGTCGCCCCCGGGACAGGTTTCGTGGGGAGCAGTACTTC. The variable domain in full, with the rest retrieved from reference TRBV28 and TRBJ2-7, is DVKVTQSSRYLVKRTGEKVFLECVQDMDHENMFWYRQDPGLGLRLIYFSYDVKMKEKGDIPEGYSVSREKKERFSLILESASTNQTSMYLCASSRPRDRFRGEQYFGPGTRLTVT.

Ten or more counts support this clonotype. This chain joins TRBV10-3 and TRBJ1-1; 7 bases are shared with TRBD1. The V gene's germline CDR1 is ENHRY and CDR2 SYGVKD. Losses at the gene ends were 7 bases for V and 3 bases for J; bases not matched to a gene: 5. This CDR3 has 13 residues. CDR3 sequence reads: CAITTGWDTEAFF. As DNA, the CDR3 is TGTGCCATCACGACAGGGTGGGACACTGAAGCTTTCTTT.

This clonotype was detected many times. The V gene is TRBV9, the J gene TRBJ2-3, with D possibly being TRBD1 or TRBD2 (5 bases each). Germline V gives CDR1 SGDLS, CDR2 YYNGEE. The V end lost 1 base, the J end lost 0 bases, and 9 bases lay between the germline ends. The CDR3 contains 15 residues. In DNA, the CDR3 is TGTGCCAGCAGCGTACGGGGCTTCAGCACAGATACGCAGTATTTT. It is translated as CASSVRGFSTDTQYF.

CDR3 loop: CASRPSSGGTDTQYF. In DNA, the CDR3 is TGCGCCAGCAGACCGTCTAGCGGGGGCACAGATACGCAGTATTTT. The V gene is TRBV5-1, the J gene TRBJ2-3; TRBD2 aligns across 9 bases. Germline trimming cut 5 bases from V and 1 base from J; bases unmatched to any gene: 5. CDR3 length equals 15 residues. From germline, CDR1 is SGHRS and CDR2 YFSETQ.